This TCR beta chain derives from a study of cytomegalovirus exposure and HLA in healthy donors. Concerning this clone: Its antigen is as yet unknown.

Germline V CDR1 and CDR2: MNHEY, SMNVEV (reference sequence). J lost 4 bases, V lost 8 bases, and 22 bases had no gene match. The CDR3 spans 20 residues. Study-level points and caveats: Indistinguishable V segments such as TRBV6-2 and TRBV6-3 were excluded.

This PCR relied on a set of 60 Vbeta primers and 13 Jbeta primers. Original handling: Later, an analysis found tens of millions of unique TCR beta chains, and about 9.9 million of these were shared. Clones were read by immunoSEQ multiplex PCR, and TCRdb kept only the in-frame ones, dropping some. V and J calls and clone size are as listed in that table; D and trimming were resolved from the DNA. The sample shows 150,000 to 200,000 clones, 79% of them seen only once. The material sequenced was PBMCs. The V call is TRBV27, the J call TRBJ2-2; 10 nucleotides align to TRBD2. This sequence was found in a woman between 45 and 60 years old in good health and CMV-seronegative. The CDR3 spells CASRWGRQGLQREGTGELFF. The CDR3 DNA follows: TGTGCCAGCCGTTGGGGGCGCCAGGGTCTCCAGCGGGAGGGCACCGGGGAGCTGTTTTTT.